This T cell receptor beta chain was sequenced during a study of identical twins (dated by TCRdb to 2016 to 2017). Study-level background: To test whether fetal clonotypes persist, the study used deep sequencing on TCR alpha and beta repertoires from monozygotic twins, unrelated adults of various ages, and cord blood. To rule out contamination, replicate twin experiments were performed at different times with different library preparation protocols.

This clonotype was seen a handful of times. What this receptor recognizes is not known. Base qualities were left out, and no much larger clone turns up one base away. The receptor library was made with 5' RACE. The sequencing machine was an Illumina HiSeq 2000. Template switching introduced a universal primer binding site; the final cDNA contained a unique molecular identifier, enabling accurate counting of TCR cDNA molecules. Specific primers in the conserved constant-segment region were used to synthesize first-strand cDNA for TCR alpha and beta chains. To control for contamination, every cDNA library was double barcoded, receiving both a SMART-Mk sample barcode and Illumina barcodes. Two successive PCR steps introduced TruSeq adapter sequences along with Illumina sample barcodes. Sequencing of the TCR alpha and beta cDNA libraries was done on the Illumina HiSeq platform using custom primers. Per the authors' processing: Unique molecular identifiers were extracted from raw reads with MiGEC, and CDR3 positions were determined with MiXCR. Recombination models were inferred per individual with the repgenHMM and IGoR tools using an EM algorithm. Shared clonotype analysis was performed with the tcR package in R, normalizing sharing by the product of cloneset sizes. To study raw recombination without the effects of thymic and clonal selection, out-of-frame nonproductive sequences were analyzed. The public reads were reanalyzed by TCRdb: fastp trimming at Q25, MiXCR alignment, in-frame beta chains only. Each entry is one CDR3 protein sequence, shown with its most common DNA and genes. TCRdb's processing, not the authors' own work, is the source of the V and J calls. In all, the sample holds nearly 900,000 distinct CDR3 sequences, and 9% to 15% of those were seen once. About 1.5% of the sample goes to the ten largest clones.

All donors were healthy Caucasians. Three pairs of female monozygotic twins, all aged about 18 to 30 years, made up the twin cohort. Peripheral blood mononuclear cells were used as the source from which RNA for TCR libraries was isolated. The investigation overall reported the following: Recombination models systematically underestimated out-of-frame TCR alpha sharing in monozygotic twins but agreed with sharing between unrelated individuals. Fewer insertions were carried by abundant cord blood beta clonotypes; a weaker similar trend was observed in young adult naive repertoires, while no such trend was observed in memory repertoires. Compared with coincidental sharing between unrelated individuals, out-of-frame TCR alpha sequences shared between twins showed an excess of sequences with low generation probability. In beta out-of-frame sequences, excess twin sharing was weaker, because having fewer shared sequences lowered the signal-to-noise ratio. Zero-insertion analyses could be partly confounded by invariant T cells such as MAIT and iNKT, though diverse VJ usage argued against such confounding for most clonotypes. Conclusions relied on cross-sectional statistical analysis, since the same donors could not be followed over many years.

These data were also filed under a second study, of yellow fever vaccine responses in identical twins. The second investigation adds: The T cell response to vaccination in identical twins was reported by the authors to appear partly convergent and partly personalized. In the study, vaccine-responding T cell clones were precisely tracked in identical twins.

The sequence derives from a woman aged 18-30 years in good health. The specimen sequenced was PBMCs.

CDR3 loop: CASSPGTSGSVEQYF. The nucleotide sequence reads TGCGCCAGCAGCCCCGGGACTAGCGGGTCGGTCGAGCAGTACTTC. Here the chain combines TRBV5-1 and TRBJ2-7; TRBD2 matches 12 bases in the middle. There are 15 amino acids in the CDR3, from cysteine to phenylalanine inclusive. Only CDR3 DNA is held: 45 bases, read in frame from base 1. Germline trimming: 4 bases from V, 6 bases from J; junction bases outside gene matches: 8. The germline V gene specifies SGHRS as CDR1 and YFSETQ as CDR2.